These 14 T cell receptor beta chains were sequenced from one sample in a study of blood T cell repertoires in COVID-19. Generated by immunoSEQ multiplex PCR, the TCRdb table keeps only in-frame clones and is missing some. Here the sample spans 46,000 or so clones, approximately 83% being singletons. Sequenced input: peripheral blood. These receptors were obtained from a woman at least 80 years old with COVID-19, enrolled during active disease.

The chain joins TRBV6-2 or TRBV6-3 to TRBJ2-1; 14 positions match TRBD2. The ends lost 2 bases at V and 11 bases at J; junction bases unmatched: 2. The V gene's germline CDR1 is MNHEY and CDR2 SVGEGT. The CDR3 totals 14 residues. The CDR3 spells CASSYGLAGGQQFF. The CDR3 nucleotides read TGTGCCAGCAGTTACGGACTAGCGGGAGGTCAGCAGTTCTTC.

The V call is TRBV7-9, the J call TRBJ1-4; D is possibly TRBD1 (5 bases). In germline, CDR1 is SEHNR, CDR2 FQNEAQ (reference sequence). The CDR3 totals 14 residues. V lost 2 bases and J 3 bases, leaving 7 bases between the germline ends. CDR3 bases: TGTGCCAGCAGCTTATGGGGGGCTAATGAAAAACTGTTTTTT. Translation gives CASSLWGANEKLFF.

V gene TRBV6-5 combines with J gene TRBJ1-2, with D possibly TRBD1 on 6 matching bases. Germline V gives CDR1 MNHEY, CDR2 SVGAGI. CDR3 size: 15 residues. V lost 1 base and J 6 bases, leaving 15 bases between the germline ends. The CDR3 protein is CASSYWRTAENGYTF. The CDR3 DNA reads TGTGCCAGCAGTTACTGGAGGACAGCGGAGAATGGCTACACCTTC.

V usage is TRBV6-2 or TRBV6-3 and J usage is TRBJ1-1; TRBD1 aligns across 7 bases. The CDR3 has 17 amino acids. CDR1 is MNHEY, CDR2 SVGEGT, per germline. With 6 bases clipped from V and 0 bases from J, the junction kept 13 bases outside the gene matches. This CDR3 is CASSRTGVQSMNTEAFF. The CDR3 DNA reads as TGTGCCAGCAGCCGGACAGGCGTGCAATCCATGAACACTGAAGCTTTCTTT.

The rearrangement uses TRBV11-1 and TRBJ2-1; 7 bases match TRBD2. Germline V lookup: CDR1 SGHAT, CDR2 FQDESV (reference sequence). The V segment lost 5 bases and the J segment 7 bases; nucleotides outside the gene matches: 11. The length of the CDR3 is 15 residues. The CDR3 is CASSLRGRASNEQFF. The DNA of the CDR3 is TGTGCCAGCAGCCTCCGTGGGAGGGCCAGTAATGAGCAGTTCTTC.

This chain uses TRBV5-1 with TRBJ1-4; 8 bases agree with TRBD1. Germline assignment: CDR1 SGHRS and CDR2 YFSETQ. The V gene end was trimmed by 4 bases and the J gene end by 7 bases; junction bases not matched to a gene: 9. The CDR3 sequence is 15 residues long. As DNA, the CDR3 is TGCGCCAGCAGCACAGGACAGGGTGGCCGTGAAAAACTGTTTTTT. Protein: CASSTGQGGREKLFF.

This chain connects TRBV11-2 to TRBJ2-7; no clear D. The CDR3 loop spans 12 amino acids. CDR1 is SGHAT and CDR2 is FQNNGV in the germline V gene. With 5 bases removed from V and 2 bases from J, the gap between germline ends came to 7 bases. The CDR3 DNA is TGTGCCAGCAGCCCCCCCACCTACGAGCAGTACTTC. This codes for CASSPPTYEQYF.

This sequence joins TRBV19 and TRBJ2-2; 14 positions agree with TRBD2. The ends lost 6 bases at V and 6 bases at J; junction bases unmatched: 15. This CDR3 spans 19 amino acids. Germline V gives CDR1 LNHDA, CDR2 SQIVND (reference sequence). CDR3 coding DNA: TGTGCCAGTAGAGGGACCGGGACTAGCGGGAGAAGGAGGCCCGGGGAGCTGTTTTTT. Translated: CASRGTGTSGRRRPGELFF.

The chain is built from TRBV15 and TRBJ1-5; 12 bases are a match to TRBD1. Germline assignment: CDR1 LNHNV and CDR2 YYDKDF (reference sequence). V shed 0 bases, J shed 7 bases, and the junction held 7 bases outside the gene matches. The CDR3 loop spans 17 amino acids. CDR3 amino acids: CATSRDIGTGGGQPQHF. The DNA of the CDR3 is TGTGCCACCAGCAGAGACATCGGGACAGGGGGCGGGCAGCCCCAGCATTTT. The full variable domain, with the rest looked up from reference TRBV15 and TRBJ1-5, is DAMVIQNPRYQVTQFGKPVTLSCSQTLNHNVMYWYQQKSSQAPKLLFHYYDKDFNNEADTPDNFQSRRPNTSFCFLDIRSPGLGDTAMYLCATSRDIGTGGGQPQHFGDGTRLSIL.

This clone appeared a few times. The chain uses TRBV6-5 and TRBJ2-1, with 9 positions matching TRBD2. The CDR3 contains 15 residues. The J segment lost 10 bases and the V segment lost 0 bases, leaving 7 bases of the junction unmatched. Per the germline V gene, CDR1 is MNHEY and CDR2 is SVGAGI. The CDR3 protein is CASSYSPLAGHEQFF. The DNA of the CDR3 is TGTGCCAGCAGTTACTCGCCGCTAGCGGGACACGAGCAGTTCTTC.

The rearrangement joins TRBV6-1 to TRBJ1-2; 7 bases align to TRBD1. This CDR3 is built from 16 residues. V lost 3 bases, J lost 1 base, and 8 bases stayed unmatched. In germline, CDR1 is MNHNS, CDR2 SASEGT. The CDR3 nucleotides are TGTGCCAGCAGTGACCCTGGACAGGTTTATAACTATGGCTACACCTTC. Protein product: CASSDPGQVYNYGYTF.

The gene calls are TRBV19 and TRBJ2-5; TRBD2 matches 9 bases. The CDR3 runs 14 residues. The ends lost 6 bases at V and 2 bases at J; junction bases unmatched: 4. In germline, CDR1 is LNHDA, CDR2 SQIVND (reference sequence). In DNA form, the CDR3 reads TGTGCCAGTAGCTTAACTAGCGGGCAAGAGACCCAGTACTTC. It yields the protein CASSLTSGQETQYF.

The chain carries TRBV6-2 or TRBV6-3 and TRBJ1-5; tentatively, D is TRBD1 (6 bases). Trimming pared 1 base from V and 4 bases from J, leaving 17 bases between. This CDR3 is 17 amino acids long. The germline V gene encodes CDR1 MNHEY and CDR2 SVGEGT. CDR3 nucleotide sequence: TGTGCCAGCAGTTACTGGCCAGGGGAAAACGGGAATCAGCCCCAGCATTTT. Translation: CASSYWPGENGNQPQHF.

J is TRBJ1-5 and V is TRBV19, with TRBD1 identical over 8 bases. Germline values: CDR1 LNHDA, CDR2 SQIVND (reference sequence). This CDR3 comprises 16 residues. The junction had 12 bases not matched to a gene; V was cut back by 9 bases and J by 2 bases. DNA of the CDR3: TGTGCCAGCCGGAGGCAGGGGGCGGGAGGCAATCAGCCCCAGCATTTT. This sequence encodes CASRRQGAGGNQPQHF.